These 26 T cell receptor beta chains originate from one sample sequenced in a study of T cells in Graves' hyperthyroidism and ophthalmopathy. Amplified regions were TCR beta CDR3 sequences from RNA transcripts. HTBI primers were employed in a first-round RT-PCR of the TCR CDR3. One entry per CDR3 protein results from TCRdb running MiXCR on the multiplex PCR reads. The sample shows approximately 98,000 distinct CDR3 sequences, roughly 39% of them seen only once. Sequencing used peripheral blood or thyroid tissue (not recorded which). These receptors all stem from a woman aged 25-40 years with Graves' hyperthyroidism.

A note on this clonotype: No DNA is shown, since the ends of the CDR3 on it are uncertain; the CDR3 is the one TCRdb lists. The chain couples TRBV9 to TRBJ1-3. From germline, CDR1 is SGDLS and CDR2 YYNGEE. The CDR3 is 23 amino acids in total, end residues counted. The CDR3 loop is CASSVGWTSGSHEQYFGPGTIYF.

This clonotype was found a few times. This may arise from a read error, as a much more abundant clone is one base away. V gene TRBV7-9 combines with J gene TRBJ1-4; D unresolved. The germline V gene encodes CDR1 SEHNR and CDR2 FQNEAQ (reference sequence). The CDR3 has 13 amino acids. CDR3 in amino acids: CASSPPGDEELFF. CDR3 sequence (DNA): TGTGCCAGCAGCCCCCCCGGGGATGAAGAACTGTTTTTT.

About this clonotype: The CDR3 carries no conserved terminal phenylalanine or tryptophan, so it likely arises from a read error. It is unclear where the CDR3 begins or ends on the DNA, so no DNA is shown, and the CDR3 is as TCRdb lists it. This chain joins TRBV5-6 and TRBJ1-6; the table's D gene call, TRBD1, was not cross checked with the DNA. The CDR3 totals 10 residues, both ends included. CDR1 is SGHDT, CDR2 YYEEEE, per germline. CDR3 sequence reads: CASSAPGRYS.

Written as DNA, the CDR3 is TGTGCCAGCAGCGCCGGGTCAGGGGAGGGGAGGGGTAGCGAGACCCAGTACTTC. Its translation is CASSAGSGEGRGSETQYF. The J gene is TRBJ2-5, the V gene TRBV9, with a tentative D call TRBD2 (7 bases). This CDR3 is 18 amino acids long. Germline V CDR1 and CDR2: SGDLS, YYNGEE. V was clipped by 3 bases and J by 5 bases, with 26 bases between them.

This clonotype was seen at least ten times. The chain couples TRBV4-1 to TRBJ2-2, with D possibly being TRBD1 (6 bases). The germline V gene has CDR1 MGHRA and CDR2 YSYEKL. The CDR3 length is 16 residues. The germline V and J ends were trimmed by 0 bases and 6 bases, with 14 bases remaining between them. The CDR3 loop reads CASSQEGVAGAGELFF. The CDR3, as DNA: TGCGCCAGCAGCCAAGAGGGGGTAGCAGGGGCCGGGGAGCTGTTTTTT.

This clonotype was recorded at least ten times. The chain couples TRBV13 to TRBJ2-7; TRBD2 agrees at 7 bases. There are 11 residues in the CDR3. V lost 5 bases and J lost 6; bases outside the gene matches: 1. CDR1 is PRHDT and CDR2 is FYEKMQ in the germline V gene (reference sequence). CDR3 sequence reads: CASSRGGEQYF. The DNA for the CDR3 is TGTGCCAGCAGCCGCGGGGGCGAGCAGTACTTC.

This clonotype appeared many times. This chain links TRBV6-6 with TRBJ2-6, with D uncertain. Germline-derived CDR1 and CDR2 are MNHNY and SVGAGI (reference sequence). Between the trimmed V and J ends, which lost 8 bases and 0 bases, there was a span of 11 bases. The CDR3 sequence is 15 residues long. The CDR3 reads CASCLQNSGANVLTF. The CDR3, as DNA: TGTGCCAGCTGCCTTCAAAACTCTGGGGCCAACGTCCTGACTTTC.

This clonotype was recorded once. V usage is TRBV7-7 and J usage is TRBJ2-5; D possibly corresponds to TRBD2 (6 bases). CDR1 SSHAT and CDR2 FNYEAQ come from the germline V gene (reference sequence). The CDR3 totals 15 residues. The CDR3 region has the DNA TGTGCTAGCGGCTTAGTTGCAGGAAGACGAGAGACCCAGTACTTC. Its translation: CASGLVAGRRETQYF.

In the case of this clonotype: The junction shows a germline mismatch at one end, possibly a read error. The chain couples TRBV15 to TRBJ1-1, with D perhaps TRBD1 (5 bases). The CDR3 sequence is 15 residues long. Germline CDR1 and CDR2: LNHNV and YYDKDF (reference sequence). CDR3 nucleotides: TGTGCCGCCAGCAGCCACGCAGGGTCGACCACTGAAGCTTTCTTT. Translated, it gives CAASSHAGSTTEAFF.

There are many counts of this clonotype. The genes are TRBV9 and TRBJ2-5; weak D call: TRBD2 (7 bases). The V gene's germline CDR1 is SGDLS and CDR2 YYNGEE. The CDR3 covers 17 residues. The V and J ends lost 4 bases and 5 bases respectively, with 24 bases between them. Here the CDR3 reads CASSSPWGGLDRETQYF. The CDR3 coding sequence is TGTGCCAGCAGCTCCCCCTGGGGGGGGCTCGATAGGGAGACCCAGTACTTC.

The chain combines TRBV7-6 with TRBJ1-2; 7 bases are shared with TRBD1. CDR1 is SGHVS, CDR2 FNYEAQ, per germline. Trimming cost V 5 bases and J 0 bases; bases outside gene matches: 6. The length of the CDR3 is 15 residues. The DNA for the CDR3 is TGTGCCAGCAGCCCTTACACAGGGGCTAACTATGGCTACACCTTC. Translating gives CASSPYTGANYGYTF.

Ten or more counts support this clonotype. V gene TRBV6-1 combines with J gene TRBJ2-7, with 8 bases that match TRBD1. The CDR3 runs to 14 residues. The ends lost 6 bases at V and 0 bases at J; junction bases unmatched: 4. The germline gives CDR1 MNHNS, CDR2 SASEGT. The CDR3 loop reads CASRTGATSYEQYF. CDR3 coding DNA: TGTGCCAGCAGGACAGGGGCTACCTCCTACGAGCAGTACTTC.

Ten or more counts support this clonotype. The rearrangement joins TRBV9 to TRBJ2-3; either TRBD1 or TRBD2 may fit D (5 bases each). The CDR3 sequence is 16 residues long. The germline V gene has CDR1 SGDLS and CDR2 YYNGEE. V was cut by 0 bases and J by 2 bases, with 13 bases left in between. The DNA of the CDR3 is TGTGCCAGCAGCGTAGGAGGGGCGGCCAACACAGATACGCAGTATTTT. Translating it yields CASSVGGAANTDTQYF.

The gene calls are TRBV13 and TRBJ2-5; TRBD1 matches 9 bases. The CDR3 contains 16 residues. Per the germline V gene, CDR1 is PRHDT and CDR2 is FYEKMQ (reference sequence). J lost 1 base, V lost 3 bases, and 6 bases had no gene match. CDR3 sequence (DNA): TGTGCCAGCAGCTTGGTTGGGACAGGGCTCCAAGAGACCCAGTACTTC. It encodes CASSLVGTGLQETQYF. Based on the CDR3 plus reference TRBV13 and TRBJ2-5, the full variable domain is AAGVIQSPRHLIKEKRETATLKCYPIPRHDTVYWYQQGPGQDPQFLISFYEKMQSDKGSIPDRFSAQQFSDYHSELNMSSLELGDSALYFCASSLVGTGLQETQYFGPGTRLLVL.

This clonotype was found many times. The chain employs TRBV2 and TRBJ2-5; a possible D gene is TRBD1 (7 bases). This CDR3 comprises 14 residues. V dropped 9 bases and J dropped 1 base, with 15 bases sitting between them. The V gene's germline CDR1 is SNHLY and CDR2 FYNNEI. The CDR3 loop is CASEEGARQETQYF. The CDR3 region has the DNA TGTGCCAGTGAGGAGGGGGCCCGCCAAGAGACCCAGTACTTC.

This clonotype was seen repeatedly, ten times or more. The V call is TRBV9, the J call TRBJ1-3; D is ambiguous. Germline values: CDR1 SGDLS, CDR2 YYNGEE. V was pared by 4 bases and J by 2 bases, with 10 bases between. This CDR3 region has 14 residues. DNA of the CDR3: TGTGCCAGCAGCTTAAGAAGGGCTGGAAACACCATATATTTT. Translation gives CASSLRRAGNTIYF.

This clonotype was picked up many times. The chain uses TRBV12-3 or TRBV12-4 and TRBJ1-2; D gene ambiguous. V was clipped by 3 bases and J by 1 base, with 0 bases between them. The CDR3 length is 11 residues. The CDR3 protein is CASSFNYGYTF. Written as DNA, the CDR3 is TGTGCCAGCAGTTTTAACTATGGCTACACCTTC.

This clonotype appeared many times. The chain joins TRBV6-6 to TRBJ1-5; TRBD1 is a possible D gene (5 bases). The CDR3 runs to 15 residues. Trimming removed 6 bases at V and 6 bases at J, with 18 bases between. Germline values: CDR1 MNHNY, CDR2 SVGAGI (reference sequence). CDR3 coding DNA: TGTGCCAGCAGCTGGGACGCAACGAGGGGTCAGCCCCAGCATTTT. This translates into CASSWDATRGQPQHF.

The chain employs TRBV9 and TRBJ1-2; D unresolved. CDR1 is SGDLS and CDR2 is YYNGEE in the germline V gene. V was pared by 4 bases and J by 1 base, with 11 bases between. The CDR3 is 14 amino acids. CDR3 sequence (DNA): TGTGCCAGCAGCCAAGGACCTGATAACTATGGCTACACCTTC. It encodes CASSQGPDNYGYTF.

This clonotype was detected ten times or more. J is TRBJ1-5 and V is TRBV6-1; tentative D call: TRBD1 (6 bases). The CDR3 spans 15 residues. V was trimmed by 6 bases and J by 3 bases, leaving 15 bases between them. Per the germline V gene, CDR1 is MNHNS and CDR2 is SASEGT. The CDR3: CASSASGHNNQPQHF. CDR3 sequence (DNA): TGTGCCAGCAGCGCCTCGGGACACAACAATCAGCCCCAGCATTTT.

V usage is TRBV9 and J usage is TRBJ1-5; D might be TRBD1 (5 bases). The CDR3 is made up of 14 amino acids. Deletions cut 5 bases from V and 2 bases from J, with 11 bases between. From germline, CDR1 is SGDLS and CDR2 YYNGEE. The CDR3 loop is CASSSGTGNQPQHF. The CDR3, as DNA: TGTGCCAGCAGTTCTGGGACGGGCAATCAGCCCCAGCATTTT.

This clonotype came up many times. The V gene is TRBV20-1, the J gene TRBJ1-2, with D uncertain. The V end lost 1 base, the J end lost 7 bases, and 13 bases lay between the germline ends. The CDR3 length is 13 residues. The germline V gene encodes CDR1 DFQATT and CDR2 SNEGSKA (reference sequence). In nucleotides, the CDR3 is TGCAGTGCTAGAGGCCTTCGTCTTCGTGGCTACACCTTC. Its protein is CSARGLRLRGYTF.

The rearrangement uses TRBV20-1 and TRBJ2-5; 8 bases match TRBD1. The CDR3 runs 15 residues. CDR1 and CDR2 from the germline V gene are DFQATT and SNEGSKA (reference sequence). The J segment lost 4 bases and the V segment lost 6 bases, leaving 13 bases of the junction unmatched. DNA for the CDR3: TGCAGTGCACCGCCCGGGACAGGAGAGGGAGAGACCCAGTACTTC. This codes for CSAPPGTGEGETQYF.

The chain links TRBV7-3 to TRBJ2-5; the D is unclear. The CDR3 is made up of 14 amino acids. Germline V CDR1 and CDR2: SGHTA, FQGTGA. Trimming shortened V by 1 base and J by 5 bases, and 11 bases separated the two germline ends. The CDR3 DNA sequence: TGTGCCAGCAGCTTAAGGATGGCCGGGGAGACCCAGTACTTC. This gives the protein CASSLRMAGETQYF.

To note about this clonotype: It is likely a read error, because the conserved phenylalanine at the end of the CDR3 is missing. The limits of the CDR3 on the DNA are not certain, so only TCRdb's listed CDR3 is given. The rearrangement links TRBV20-1 to TRBJ1-2; the table's TRBD1 call for D was not verified on the DNA. 8 amino acids form the CDR3, both terminal residues included. Germline CDR1 DFQATT, CDR2 SNEGSKA (reference sequence). This chain's CDR3 is CSARDRQG.

This clonotype appeared many times. This chain joins TRBV20-1 and TRBJ2-5; the match to TRBD1 covers 7 bases. V shed 4 bases and J 3 bases; nucleotides not matched to a gene: 5. The CDR3 runs 13 residues. Germline values: CDR1 DFQATT, CDR2 SNEGSKA (reference sequence). CDR3 protein: CSAKGTAEETQYF. The CDR3 bases are TGCAGTGCTAAAGGGACAGCAGAAGAGACCCAGTACTTC.